This T cell receptor (beta chain) was found in a study of blood T cells in healthy people across ages. About this clonotype: Its antigen is undetermined.

With 3 bases removed from V and 1 base from J, the gap between germline ends came to 10 bases. The germline CDR1 and CDR2 sequences are SGDLS and YYNGEE. CDR3 length: 14 residues. Study conclusions and caveats: Researchers said unsorted PBMCs prevented a conclusive naive versus antigen-experienced comparison.

Then a second PCR, running about 7 to 11 cycles, was carried out with a sample-barcoded 5' primer and a J-beta primer mix. Using its own MiXCR run on the 5' RACE reads, TCRdb lists one record per CDR3 protein. The sample records roughly 1,300,000 distinct CDR3 sequences, roughly 60% being singletons. Source material: blood. The chain has TRBV9 and TRBJ1-1, with D perhaps TRBD1 (6 bases). This TCR came from a man aged 18 to 30 in good health. CDR3 in DNA: TGTGCCAGCAGCGGGGGGGCGGGGAACACTGAAGCTTTCTTT. Protein sequence: CASSGGAGNTEAFF.